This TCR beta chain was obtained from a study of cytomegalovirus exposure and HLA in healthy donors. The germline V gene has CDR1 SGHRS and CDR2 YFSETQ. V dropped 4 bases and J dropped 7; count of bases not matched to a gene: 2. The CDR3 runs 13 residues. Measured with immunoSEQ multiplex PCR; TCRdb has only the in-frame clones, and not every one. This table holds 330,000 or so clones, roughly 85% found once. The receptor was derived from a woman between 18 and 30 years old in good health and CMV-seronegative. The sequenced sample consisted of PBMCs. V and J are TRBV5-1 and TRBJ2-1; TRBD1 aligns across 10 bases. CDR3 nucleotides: TGCGCCAGCAGCAAGGGACAGGGGAATGAGCAGTTCTTC. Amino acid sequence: CASSKGQGNEQFF.